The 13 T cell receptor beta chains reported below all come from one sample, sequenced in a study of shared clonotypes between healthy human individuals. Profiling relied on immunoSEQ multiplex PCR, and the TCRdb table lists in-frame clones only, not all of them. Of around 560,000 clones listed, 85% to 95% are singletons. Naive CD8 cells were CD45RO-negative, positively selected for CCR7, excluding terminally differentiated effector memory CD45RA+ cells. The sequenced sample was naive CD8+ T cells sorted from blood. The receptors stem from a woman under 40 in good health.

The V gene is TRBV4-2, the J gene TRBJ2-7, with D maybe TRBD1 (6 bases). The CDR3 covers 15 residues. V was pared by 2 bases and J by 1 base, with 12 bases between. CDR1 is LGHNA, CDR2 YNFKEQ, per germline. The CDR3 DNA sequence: TGTGCCAGCAGCCAACTACAGGGAAATTCCTACGAGCAGTACTTC. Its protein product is CASSQLQGNSYEQYF.

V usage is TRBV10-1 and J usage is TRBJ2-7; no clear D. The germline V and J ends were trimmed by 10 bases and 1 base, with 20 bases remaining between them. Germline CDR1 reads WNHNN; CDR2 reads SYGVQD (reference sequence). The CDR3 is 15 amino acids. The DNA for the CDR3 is TGCGCCACCGTCCTCCCAGAGACCTTTTCCTACGAGCAGTACTTC. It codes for CATVLPETFSYEQYF.

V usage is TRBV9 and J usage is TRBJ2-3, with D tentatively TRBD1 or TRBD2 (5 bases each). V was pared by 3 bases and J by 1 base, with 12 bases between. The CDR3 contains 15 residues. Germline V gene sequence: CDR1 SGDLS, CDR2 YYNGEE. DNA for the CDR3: TGTGCCAGCAGCGAATTGAGGGGCCGCACAGATACGCAGTATTTT. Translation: CASSELRGRTDTQYF.

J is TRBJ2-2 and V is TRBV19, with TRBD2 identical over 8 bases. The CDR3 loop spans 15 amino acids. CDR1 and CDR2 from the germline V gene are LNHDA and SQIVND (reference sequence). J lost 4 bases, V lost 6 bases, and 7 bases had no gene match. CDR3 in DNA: TGTGCCAGTAGACCCGACCGGGAGGGCACCGGGGAGCTGTTTTTT. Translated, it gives CASRPDREGTGELFF.

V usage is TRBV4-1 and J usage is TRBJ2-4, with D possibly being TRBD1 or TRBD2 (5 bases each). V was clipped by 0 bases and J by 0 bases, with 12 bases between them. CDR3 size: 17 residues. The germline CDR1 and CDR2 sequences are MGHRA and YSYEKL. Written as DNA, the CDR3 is TGCGCCAGCAGCCAAGAAGGGACGACGCGAGCCAAAAACATTCAGTACTTC. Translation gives CASSQEGTTRAKNIQYF.

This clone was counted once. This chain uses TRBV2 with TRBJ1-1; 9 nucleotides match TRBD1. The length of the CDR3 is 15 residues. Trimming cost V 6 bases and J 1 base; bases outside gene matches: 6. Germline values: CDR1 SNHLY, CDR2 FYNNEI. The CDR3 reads CASRTGGIRNTEAFF. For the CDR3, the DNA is TGTGCCAGCAGGACAGGGGGTATAAGGAACACTGAAGCTTTCTTT.

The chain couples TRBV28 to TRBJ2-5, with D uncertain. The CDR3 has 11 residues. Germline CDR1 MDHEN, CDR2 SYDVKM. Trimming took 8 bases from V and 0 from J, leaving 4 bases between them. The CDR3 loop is CASGYQETQYF. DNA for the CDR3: TGTGCCAGCGGGTACCAAGAGACCCAGTACTTC.

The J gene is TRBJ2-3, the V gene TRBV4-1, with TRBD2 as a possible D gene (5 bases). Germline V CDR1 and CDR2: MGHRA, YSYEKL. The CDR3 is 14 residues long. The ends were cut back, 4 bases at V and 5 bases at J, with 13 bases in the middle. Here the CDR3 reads CASSLDLEEDTQYF. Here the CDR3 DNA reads TGCGCCAGCAGCCTCGATCTGGAGGAAGATACGCAGTATTTT.

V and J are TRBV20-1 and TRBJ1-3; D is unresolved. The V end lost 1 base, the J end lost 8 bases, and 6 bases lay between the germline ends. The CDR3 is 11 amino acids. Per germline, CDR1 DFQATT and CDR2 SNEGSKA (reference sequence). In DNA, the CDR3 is TGCAGTGCTAGAGCGGTGGACACCATATATTTT. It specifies CSARAVDTIYF.

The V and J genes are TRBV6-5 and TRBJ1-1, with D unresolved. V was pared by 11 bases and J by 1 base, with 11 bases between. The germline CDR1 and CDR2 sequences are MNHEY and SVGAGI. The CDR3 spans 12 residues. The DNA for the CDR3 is TGTGCCTCTTGGGTCTCGAACACTGAAGCTTTCTTT. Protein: CASWVSNTEAFF.

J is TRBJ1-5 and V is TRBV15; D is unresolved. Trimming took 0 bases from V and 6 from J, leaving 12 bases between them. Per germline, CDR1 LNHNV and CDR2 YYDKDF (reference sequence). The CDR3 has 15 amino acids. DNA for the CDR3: TGTGCCACCAGCAGAGATCCCGCCGATAGTCAGCCCCAGCATTTT. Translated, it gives CATSRDPADSQPQHF.

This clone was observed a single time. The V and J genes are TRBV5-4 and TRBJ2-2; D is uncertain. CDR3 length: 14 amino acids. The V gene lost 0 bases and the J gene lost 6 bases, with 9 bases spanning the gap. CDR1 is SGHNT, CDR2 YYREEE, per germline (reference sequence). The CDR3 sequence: CASSLEAQPGELFF. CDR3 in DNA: TGTGCCAGCAGCTTGGAGGCCCAACCCGGGGAGCTGTTTTTT.

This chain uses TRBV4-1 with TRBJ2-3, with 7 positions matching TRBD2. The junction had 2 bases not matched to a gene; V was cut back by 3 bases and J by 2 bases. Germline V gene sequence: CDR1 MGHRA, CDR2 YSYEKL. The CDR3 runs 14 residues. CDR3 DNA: TGCGCCAGCAGCCACGGGAGGTTCACAGATACGCAGTATTTT. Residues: CASSHGRFTDTQYF.